This T cell receptor beta chain appears in the sequencing data of a study of graft-versus-host responses after intestinal transplantation. The overall study: Each recipient received a multivisceral, liver-intestinal, or isolated intestinal graft. All recipients were given anti-thymocyte globulin induction, and tacrolimus and steroids were then administered for 2 to 3 years.

The CDR3 sequence is 16 residues long. Germline values: CDR1 MNHEY, CDR2 SMNVEV (reference sequence). The germline V and J ends were trimmed by 0 bases and 5 bases, with 14 bases remaining between them. In regard to this clone: Its specificity is unknown.

Produced via immunoSEQ multiplex PCR; TCRdb's table is partial and in-frame only. The data contain 75,000 to 100,000 clones, 90% to 95% of them seen just once; the ten biggest clones take up about 0.18%. Here the sequenced sample was unstimulated CD4+ T cells sorted from spleen or lymph node cells, taken before transplant. The receptor was derived from a human donor who was the organ donor for an intestinal transplant. The chain employs TRBV27 and TRBJ2-1; D unresolved. The CDR3: CASSLSYSPGHNEQFF. The CDR3, as DNA: TGTGCCAGCAGTTTATCCTACAGCCCAGGCCACAATGAGCAGTTCTTC.